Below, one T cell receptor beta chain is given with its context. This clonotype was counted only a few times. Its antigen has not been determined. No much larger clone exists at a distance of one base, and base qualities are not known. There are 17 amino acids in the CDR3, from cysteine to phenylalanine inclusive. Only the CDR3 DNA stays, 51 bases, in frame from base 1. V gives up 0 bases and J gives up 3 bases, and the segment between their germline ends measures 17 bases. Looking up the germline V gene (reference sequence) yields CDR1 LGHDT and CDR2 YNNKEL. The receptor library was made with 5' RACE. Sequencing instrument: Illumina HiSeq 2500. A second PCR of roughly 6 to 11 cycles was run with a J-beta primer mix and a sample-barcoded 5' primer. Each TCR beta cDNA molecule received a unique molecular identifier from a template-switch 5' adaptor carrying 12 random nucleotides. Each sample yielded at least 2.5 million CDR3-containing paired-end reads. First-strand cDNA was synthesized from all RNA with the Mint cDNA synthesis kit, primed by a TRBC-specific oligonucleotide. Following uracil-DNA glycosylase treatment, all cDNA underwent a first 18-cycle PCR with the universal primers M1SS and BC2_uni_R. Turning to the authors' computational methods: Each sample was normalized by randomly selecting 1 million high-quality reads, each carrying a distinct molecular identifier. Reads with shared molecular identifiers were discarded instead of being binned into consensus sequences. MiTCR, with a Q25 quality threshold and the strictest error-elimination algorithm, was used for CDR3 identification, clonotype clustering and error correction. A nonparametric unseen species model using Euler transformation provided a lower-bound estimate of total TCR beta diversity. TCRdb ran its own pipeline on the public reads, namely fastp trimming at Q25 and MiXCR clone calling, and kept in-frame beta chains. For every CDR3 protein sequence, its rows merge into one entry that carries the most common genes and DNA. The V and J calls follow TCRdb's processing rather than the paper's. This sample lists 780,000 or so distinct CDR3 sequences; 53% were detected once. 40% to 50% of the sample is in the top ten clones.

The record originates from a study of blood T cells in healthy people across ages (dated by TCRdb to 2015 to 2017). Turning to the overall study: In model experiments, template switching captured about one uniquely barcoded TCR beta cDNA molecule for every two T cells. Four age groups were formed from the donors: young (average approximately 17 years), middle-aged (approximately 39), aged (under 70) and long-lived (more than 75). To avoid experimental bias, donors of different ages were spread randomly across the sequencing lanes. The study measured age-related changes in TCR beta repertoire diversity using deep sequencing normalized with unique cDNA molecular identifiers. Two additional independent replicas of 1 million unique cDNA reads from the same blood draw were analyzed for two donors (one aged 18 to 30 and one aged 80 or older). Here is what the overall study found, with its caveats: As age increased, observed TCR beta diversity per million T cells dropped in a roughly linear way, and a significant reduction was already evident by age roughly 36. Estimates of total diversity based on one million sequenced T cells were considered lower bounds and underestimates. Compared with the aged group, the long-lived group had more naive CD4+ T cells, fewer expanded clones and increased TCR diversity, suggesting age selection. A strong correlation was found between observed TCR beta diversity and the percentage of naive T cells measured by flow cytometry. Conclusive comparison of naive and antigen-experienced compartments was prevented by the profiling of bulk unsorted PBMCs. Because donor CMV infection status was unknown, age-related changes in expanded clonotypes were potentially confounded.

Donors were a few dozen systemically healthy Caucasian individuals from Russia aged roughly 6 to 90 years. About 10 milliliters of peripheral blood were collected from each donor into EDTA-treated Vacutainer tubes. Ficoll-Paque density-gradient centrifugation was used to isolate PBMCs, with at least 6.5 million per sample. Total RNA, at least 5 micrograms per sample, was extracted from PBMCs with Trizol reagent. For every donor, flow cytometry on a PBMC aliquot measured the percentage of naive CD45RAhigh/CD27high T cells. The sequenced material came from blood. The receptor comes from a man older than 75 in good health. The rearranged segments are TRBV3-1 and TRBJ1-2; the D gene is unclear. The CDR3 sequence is CASSQEARSLGHYGYTF. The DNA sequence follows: TGTGCCAGCAGCCAAGAAGCTCGGTCGCTGGGCCACTATGGCTACACCTTC.